This T cell receptor beta chain is drawn from a study of cytomegalovirus exposure and HLA in healthy donors. Study-wide results and limits: Donor immune exposure was known only as CMV serostatus. Owing to their indistinguishability, certain V segments, notably TRBV6-2 and TRBV6-3, were excluded. HLA alleles were associated with 16,000 or so TCR beta sequences in a later analysis at 0.05 false discovery rate.

Concerning this clone: Its antigen is not known.

A multiplex PCR was run with 60 Vbeta primers and 13 Jbeta primers. Authors' processing steps: Later work found 74 million or so unique TCR beta chains, with 9.5 million to 11 million shared. The method was immunoSEQ multiplex PCR; TCRdb's version includes in-frame clones alone and lacks a portion of them. Clonal size and the V and J genes are those of that table, whereas D and trimming came from the DNA. Of around 90,000 clones listed, around 85% are singletons. Trimming took 1 base from V and 7 from J; bases not matched to a gene: 4. Germline lookup yields CDR1 SGHTS and CDR2 YDEGEE. The CDR3 covers 14 residues.

Sequencing was done on a sample of PBMCs. The sequence was obtained from a man in his forties in good health and CMV-seropositive. The gene calls are TRBV5-8 and TRBJ1-4; TRBD1 matches 7 bases. CDR3 sequence: CASSLSQGFEKLFF. In DNA, the CDR3 is TGTGCCAGCAGCTTGTCACAGGGGTTTGAAAAACTGTTTTTT.